This T cell receptor (beta chain) emerged from a study of cytomegalovirus exposure and HLA in healthy donors. Study-level points and caveats: Accurate prediction of most subjects' HLA-A and HLA-B alleles from TCR beta sequences was reported.

This clone was recorded only once. Antigen specificity is unknown. This CDR3 contains 16 residues. Germline V lookup: CDR1 SGHKS, CDR2 YYEKEE (reference sequence). Trimming removed 4 bases from V and 11 bases from J, with 24 bases in between. 60 Vbeta and 13 Jbeta primers were used in PCR. TCRdb's table, derived via immunoSEQ multiplex PCR, lists solely in-frame clones and lacks some. The repertoire consists of 200,000 or so clones, with over 65% occurring once and the leading ten covering approximately 3%. The sequenced sample was PBMCs. J is TRBJ1-4 and V is TRBV5-5, with D possibly matching TRBD1 (5 bases). The clonotype comes from a young woman in good health and CMV-seronegative. The CDR3 DNA reads as TGTGCCAGCAGCCAGAACAGGTCGCGGAGTCTTTCGAAACTGTTTTTT. It specifies CASSQNRSRSLSKLFF. The full variable domain, with the rest looked up from reference TRBV5-5 and TRBJ1-4, is DAGVTQSPTHLIKTRGQQVTLRCSPISGHKSVSWYQQVLGQGPQFIFQYYEKEERGRGNFPDRFSARQFPNYSSELNVNALLLGDSALYLCASSQNRSRSLSKLFFGSGTQLSVL.